These 17 T cell receptor beta chains came from one sample sequenced in a study of chemoradiotherapy in HPV16-positive cancers. Some clones are missing from TCRdb's copy, which holds only in-frame ones; the method was immunoSEQ multiplex PCR. The repertoire holds over 10,000 clones, with 76% as singletons. This material was acquired from a patient who underwent chemoradiotherapy. These receptors were collected from a human donor with HPV-associated anogenital cancer.

The rearrangement uses TRBV19 and TRBJ2-3; 8 bases are shared with TRBD2. The CDR3 has 14 amino acids. V lost 4 bases to trimming and J lost 0 bases; unmatched junction nucleotides: 0. CDR1 is LNHDA, CDR2 SQIVND, per germline (reference sequence). CDR3: CASSTSGSTDTQYF. The CDR3 DNA sequence: TGTGCCAGTAGTACTAGCGGGAGCACAGATACGCAGTATTTT.

This chain connects TRBV5-1 to TRBJ2-3, with TRBD1 as a possible D gene (6 bases). V was trimmed by 1 base and J by 2 bases, leaving 14 bases between them. The CDR3 runs to 16 residues. The germline V gene has CDR1 SGHRS and CDR2 YFSETQ. The CDR3: CASSLNGQRPTDTQYF. DNA of the CDR3: TGCGCCAGCAGCTTGAATGGACAGCGACCCACAGATACGCAGTATTTT.

This rearrangement joins TRBV30 to TRBJ2-2; 9 bases line up with TRBD1. The CDR3 has 15 residues. V lost 1 base and J lost 9; bases outside the gene matches: 9. CDR1 is GTSNPN and CDR2 is SVGIG in the germline V gene (reference sequence). CDR3: CAWSEPGQGSRELFF. CDR3 in DNA: TGTGCCTGGAGTGAACCGGGACAGGGTTCGAGGGAGCTGTTTTTT.

The chain joins TRBV4-1 to TRBJ2-3; D is unresolved. The V gene lost 1 base and the J gene lost 0 bases, with 11 bases spanning the gap. The CDR3 covers 16 residues. CDR1 and CDR2 (germline): MGHRA, YSYEKL. The CDR3 region has the DNA TGCGCCAGCAGCCAAGTCGTCAGGACGAGCACAGATACGCAGTATTTT. Its translation: CASSQVVRTSTDTQYF.

The genes are TRBV6-1 and TRBJ1-3; D not certain. The CDR3 covers 13 residues. CDR1 MNHNS and CDR2 SASEGT come from the germline V gene. V lost 5 bases and J lost 7, with 12 bases in between. The CDR3 DNA reads TGTGCCAGCAGTCTAGGTAGTACCAACACCATATATTTT. Translation gives CASSLGSTNTIYF.

This clone was observed a handful of times. The chain is built from TRBV5-6 and TRBJ1-2; TRBD1 is a possible D gene (5 bases). Germline CDR1 SGHDT, CDR2 YYEEEE. The CDR3 has 12 amino acids. V lost 5 bases and J 4 bases, leaving 9 bases between the germline ends. The CDR3: CASRARAYGYTF. The DNA for the CDR3 is TGTGCCAGCAGGGCCAGGGCCTATGGCTACACCTTC.

V gene TRBV7-3 combines with J gene TRBJ2-3, with 8 positions matching TRBD2. The CDR3 spans 18 residues. V lost 4 bases, J lost 1 base, and 13 bases stayed unmatched. Germline V CDR1 and CDR2: SGHTA, FQGTGA. CDR3 bases: TGTGCCAGCAGCTCTAACGTCGGGGGGGGCCTCGGCACAGATACGCAGTATTTT. It codes for CASSSNVGGGLGTDTQYF.

This sequence joins TRBV6-6 and TRBJ1-1; D perhaps matches TRBD1 (6 bases). Germline CDR1 and CDR2: MNHNY and SVGAGI (reference sequence). The CDR3 runs to 10 residues. The germline V and J ends were trimmed by 5 bases and 8 bases, with 6 bases remaining between them. The CDR3 DNA reads TGTGCCAGCAGTCAGGGGGAAGCTTTCTTT. It encodes CASSQGEAFF.

The chain couples TRBV6-1 to TRBJ1-6; tentatively, D is TRBD1 (6 bases). Trimming took off 8 bases at V and 7 bases at J, with 9 bases between the two ends. The CDR3 has 12 residues. CDR1 and CDR2 (germline): MNHNS, SASEGT. The CDR3, as DNA: TGTGCCAGCCGGGACAACAATTCACCCCTCCACTTT. Its translation is CASRDNNSPLHF.

The rearrangement uses TRBV5-5 and TRBJ1-1; no clear D. The V end was cut by 4 bases, the J end by 5 bases, with 15 bases between. Germline V CDR1 and CDR2: SGHKS, YYEKEE (reference sequence). The CDR3 consists of 14 residues. The CDR3 loop is CASSLVERATEAFF. CDR3 in DNA: TGTGCCAGCAGCCTGGTTGAGCGCGCGACTGAAGCTTTCTTT.

The J gene is TRBJ1-2, the V gene TRBV6-1, with TRBD1 identical over 7 bases. Germline loops: CDR1 MNHNS, CDR2 SASEGT. The ends lost 10 bases at V and 1 base at J; junction bases unmatched: 9. This CDR3 has 14 amino acids. The CDR3 sequence: CATWTGDINYGYTF. CDR3 bases: TGTGCCACCTGGACAGGCGATATTAACTATGGCTACACCTTC.

This clone came up once. V and J are TRBV7-9 and TRBJ1-5, with D perhaps TRBD1 (6 bases). With 4 bases removed from V and 5 bases from J, the gap between germline ends came to 15 bases. CDR1 is SEHNR and CDR2 is FQNEAQ in the germline V gene (reference sequence). The CDR3 is 15 residues long. CDR3: CASSSSGAGDQPQHF. CDR3 coding DNA: TGTGCCAGCAGCTCGTCGGGGGCGGGGGATCAGCCCCAGCATTTT. Full variable domain (missing parts from reference TRBV7-9 and TRBJ1-5): DTGVSQNPRHKITKRGQNVTFRCDPISEHNRLYWYRQTLGQGPEFLTYFQNEAQLEKSRLLSDRFSAERPKGSFSTLEIQRTEQGDSAMYLCASSSSGAGDQPQHFGDGTRLSIL.

The rearrangement joins TRBV19 to TRBJ1-5; D gene ambiguous. The germline V gene has CDR1 LNHDA and CDR2 SQIVND (reference sequence). The CDR3 totals 13 residues. Between the trimmed V and J ends, which lost 2 bases and 5 bases, there was a span of 7 bases. The CDR3 sequence is CASSISAYQPQHF. The CDR3, as DNA: TGTGCCAGTAGTATAAGTGCATATCAGCCCCAGCATTTT. Variable domain in full (rest from reference TRBV19 and TRBJ1-5): DGGITQSPKYLFRKEGQNVTLSCEQNLNHDAMYWYRQDPGQGLRLIYYSQIVNDFQKGDIAEGYSVSREKKESFPLTVTSAQKNPTAFYLCASSISAYQPQHFGDGTRLSIL.

This clone was recorded a few times. This chain links TRBV4-2 with TRBJ1-2, with no clear D. Trimming cost V 3 bases and J 2 bases, with 7 bases left between them. Germline CDR1 LGHNA, CDR2 YNFKEQ. The CDR3 extends over 13 amino acids. This chain's CDR3 is CASSQAGNYGYTF. CDR3 bases: TGTGCCAGCAGCCAGGCGGGGAACTATGGCTACACCTTC.

V usage is TRBV9 and J usage is TRBJ2-5; TRBD1 or TRBD2 may be the D gene (5 bases each). The CDR3 spans 15 residues. The germline V gene encodes CDR1 SGDLS and CDR2 YYNGEE. V lost 4 bases and J 1 base, leaving 14 bases between the germline ends. DNA for the CDR3: TGTGCCAGCAGCCCGGGGCCCGCGAGCCAAGAGACCCAGTACTTC. Its translation is CASSPGPASQETQYF.

The genes are TRBV7-2 and TRBJ2-3, with TRBD2 identical over 10 bases. CDR3 length: 17 amino acids. V was pared by 6 bases and J by 0 bases, with 9 bases of the junction left unmatched. Germline loops: CDR1 SGHTA, CDR2 FQGNSA. The CDR3 reads CASRASSGGFSTDTQYF. CDR3 coding DNA: TGTGCCAGCAGGGCTAGTAGCGGGGGGTTCAGCACAGATACGCAGTATTTT.

V usage is TRBV5-5 and J usage is TRBJ1-4, with TRBD1 matching over 7 bases. The CDR3 length is 13 residues. Trimming at V came to 2 bases and at J to 10 bases, leaving 5 bases not matched to a gene. CDR1 and CDR2 (germline): SGHKS, YYEKEE (reference sequence). CDR3 sequence (DNA): TGTGCCAGCAGCTTAGAGACAGGGAGAAAACTGTTTTTT. It encodes CASSLETGRKLFF.